The 12 T cell receptor beta chains listed next were all sequenced from one sample in a study of blood T cell repertoires in COVID-19. Using immunoSEQ multiplex PCR, the repertoire was profiled, and TCRdb retains in-frame clones only, with some absent. The top ten clones hold approximately 3.7% of a sample with 350,000 to 450,000 clones, about 85% of them seen once. The sample consisted of peripheral blood. The origin of the receptors is a woman aged 18-29 years with acute or convalescent COVID-19.

The rearrangement uses TRBV5-6 and TRBJ1-6, with TRBD1 matching 7 bases. CDR3 length: 12 amino acids. Germline trimming cut 2 bases from V and 13 bases from J; bases unmatched to any gene: 3. Germline V gene sequence: CDR1 SGHDT, CDR2 YYEEEE. The CDR3 coding sequence is TGTGCCAGCAGCTTACCAGGGGGGCCCCTCCACTTT. Its translation: CASSLPGGPLHF.

The CDR3 is CASSDDSSRGIWRPLHF. The CDR3 DNA follows: TGTGCCAGCAGCGATGACAGCTCCCGGGGGATATGGAGGCCCCTCCACTTT. V gene TRBV28 combines with J gene TRBJ1-6; D might be TRBD1 (5 bases). From germline, CDR1 is MDHEN and CDR2 SYDVKM. Trimming removed 6 bases at V and 13 bases at J, with 28 bases between. The CDR3 runs to 17 residues. Filled out from reference TRBV28 and TRBJ1-6, the complete variable domain reads DVKVTQSSRYLVKRTGEKVFLECVQDMDHENMFWYRQDPGLGLRLIYFSYDVKMKEKGDIPEGYSVSREKKERFSLILESASTNQTSMYLCASSDDSSRGIWRPLHFGNGTRLTVT.

CDR3 sequence: CASSQEQVGNEKLFF. CDR3 nucleotide sequence: TGTGCCAGCAGCCAAGAACAGGTGGGGAATGAAAAACTGTTTTTT. The chain carries TRBV3-1 (or the pseudogene TRBV3-2) and TRBJ1-4, with TRBD1 as a possible D gene (5 bases). Germline V gives CDR1 LGHDT, CDR2 YNNKEL (reference sequence). V lost 0 bases to trimming and J lost 5 bases, with 10 bases between them. The CDR3 loop spans 15 amino acids.

V is TRBV7-2 and J is TRBJ1-5, with 10 bases lining up with TRBD1. CDR3 length equals 19 residues. Unmatched junction bases numbered 18, after V lost 4 bases and J lost 6 bases. Germline V gene lookup returns CDR1 SGHTA and CDR2 FQGNSA. CDR3 sequence reads: CASSSGQGTITSFTQPQHF. The CDR3 coding sequence is TGTGCCAGCAGCTCGGGACAGGGGACAATAACATCCTTCACTCAGCCCCAGCATTTT.

V gene TRBV9 combines with J gene TRBJ2-7; tentatively, D is TRBD2 (6 bases). CDR1 SGDLS and CDR2 YYNGEE come from the germline V gene. Trimming pared 1 base from V and 2 bases from J, leaving 13 bases between. The CDR3 consists of 15 residues. This chain's CDR3 is CASSVSGTGTYEQYF. The DNA of the CDR3 is TGTGCCAGCAGCGTATCCGGGACTGGTACCTACGAGCAGTACTTC.

The chain recombines TRBV9 with TRBJ2-1; D unresolved. The CDR3 is made up of 15 amino acids. Germline V gives CDR1 SGDLS, CDR2 YYNGEE. Trimming stripped 2 bases from V and 5 bases from J, with 14 bases between. The CDR3 loop is CASSVASPPHNEQFF. The CDR3 nucleotides are TGTGCCAGCAGCGTTGCTAGTCCGCCCCACAATGAGCAGTTCTTC.

This clone was picked up one time. The CDR3 loop reads CASSLGFIRGEKLFF. CDR3 sequence (DNA): TGCGCCAGCAGCTTGGGCTTCATTCGGGGTGAAAAACTGTTTTTT. The chain has TRBV5-1 and TRBJ1-4; the D is unclear. V lost 0 bases, J lost 7 bases, and 13 bases lay in between. The germline gives CDR1 SGHRS, CDR2 YFSETQ. CDR3 length: 15 amino acids.

This sequence joins TRBV27 and TRBJ1-6; D gene ambiguous. V gave up 6 bases and J gave up 8 bases, with 11 bases separating them. The CDR3 totals 13 residues. From germline, CDR1 is MNHEY and CDR2 SMNVEV (reference sequence). This CDR3 is CASSWGGDSPLHF. CDR3 DNA: TGTGCCAGCAGCTGGGGAGGAGATTCACCCCTCCACTTT.

V is TRBV19 and J is TRBJ2-1; TRBD1 might be the D (5 bases). Between the trimmed V and J ends, which lost 6 bases and 4 bases, there was a span of 16 bases. Germline V gives CDR1 LNHDA, CDR2 SQIVND (reference sequence). The CDR3 runs to 15 residues. DNA for the CDR3: TGTGCCAGTAGCTCACAGGCGCCGCGTTACAATGAGCAGTTCTTC. This codes for CASSSQAPRYNEQFF.

V is TRBV30 and J is TRBJ1-6; TRBD1 might be the D (6 bases). V dropped 3 bases and J dropped 1 base, with 13 bases sitting between them. Germline loops: CDR1 GTSNPN, CDR2 SVGIG (reference sequence). The CDR3 has 16 amino acids. This CDR3 reads CAWSIQGHSYNSPLHF. The CDR3 region has the DNA TGTGCCTGGAGCATACAGGGCCATTCCTATAATTCACCCCTCCACTTT. The whole variable domain, remainder taken from reference TRBV30 and TRBJ1-6, is SQTIHQWPATLVQPVGSPLSLECTVEGTSNPNLYWYRQAAGRGLQLLFYSVGIGQISSEVPQNLSASRPQDRQFILSSKKLLLSDSGFYLCAWSIQGHSYNSPLHFGNGTRLTVT.

The chain employs TRBV5-4 and TRBJ1-4; tentative D call: TRBD1 (6 bases). Trimming removed 1 base from V and 6 bases from J, with 10 bases in between. The CDR3 extends over 14 amino acids. Germline V gene data show CDR1 as SGHNT and CDR2 as YYREEE (reference sequence). CDR3: CASSLQGTDEKLFF. CDR3 sequence (DNA): TGTGCCAGCAGCTTGCAGGGGACGGATGAAAAACTGTTTTTT.

About this clone: The junction shows a germline mismatch at one end, possibly a read error. V gene TRBV7-2 combines with J gene TRBJ1-6; 7 bases match TRBD1. There are 17 residues in the CDR3. Looked up from germline, CDR1 is SGHTA and CDR2 is FQGNSA. DNA for the CDR3: TGTGCCAGCAGCTTCTACCCGGGACAGAACTATAATTCAGCCCTCCACTTT. This gives the protein CASSFYPGQNYNSALHF.